The T cell receptor (beta chain) described here comes from a study of T cell responses to AZD1222 COVID-19 vaccine. Study-wide background: Some second doses came at about 4 weeks and others at about 12 weeks; these were pooled. General observations from the study: Possibly, clonal diversity was underestimated; donors were largely white British and included more females.

Produced via immunoSEQ multiplex PCR; TCRdb's table is partial and in-frame only. This sample has roughly 140,000 clones, with around 88% found just once. A note on this clone: Its antigen is currently unknown.

This CDR3 has 17 amino acids. Trimming removed 5 bases at V and 2 bases at J, with 22 bases between. CDR1 and CDR2 (germline): SGHNT, YYREEE (reference sequence). The chain is built from TRBV5-4 and TRBJ1-1, with D uncertain. The TCR sequence derives from an adult in good health. The sample here was peripheral blood, taken on day 0 of AZD1222 vaccination. CDR3 DNA sequence: TGTGCCAGCAGGGATTCATACCAACGAGGGAGAAACACTGAAGCTTTCTTT. Translating gives CASRDSYQRGRNTEAFF.